One and the same sample provided the 17 T cell receptor beta chains below, sequenced in a study of Graves' ophthalmopathy and Graves' hyperthyroidism. From RNA, the CDR3 regions of TCR beta chains were amplified and sequenced. First-round RT-PCR relied on HTBI primers, and a second-round multiplex PCR came next. MiXCR was run by TCRdb on the multiplex PCR reads, yielding one entry per CDR3 protein. The sample holds around 590,000 distinct CDR3 sequences, less than 40% seen once. Specimen: peripheral blood or thyroid tissue (not recorded which). All receptors come from an adult man with Graves' hyperthyroidism.

This clonotype has a single count. A much larger clone differs by one base, so this may be a read error. The chain recombines TRBV10-3 with TRBJ1-6, with no clear D. The better agreement between TRBJ1-5 and the DNA end casts doubt on the J call. This CDR3 is built from 13 residues. Germline values: CDR1 ENHRY, CDR2 SYGVKD. The CDR3 sequence: CATQRAETEPQHF. In DNA form, the CDR3 reads TGTGCCACACAGAGGGCAGAAACGGAGCCCCAGCATTTT.

The rearrangement links TRBV6-6 to TRBJ1-1; D perhaps matches TRBD1 (5 bases). The V end was cut by 0 bases, the J end by 0 bases, with 8 bases between. Germline CDR1 and CDR2: MNHNY and SVGAGI (reference sequence). The CDR3 runs to 15 residues. The CDR3 spells CASSYSTGLNTEAFF. The CDR3 DNA reads TGTGCCAGCAGTTACTCCACAGGACTGAACACTGAAGCTTTCTTT.

This clonotype was seen repeatedly, ten times or more. The chain recombines TRBV5-6 with TRBJ1-2; unclear D gene. CDR1 is SGHDT and CDR2 is YYEEEE in the germline V gene. This CDR3 has 12 residues. Between the trimmed V and J ends, which lost 4 bases and 8 bases, there was a span of 12 bases. CDR3 residues: CASSTPAGGYTF. The CDR3 DNA sequence: TGTGCCAGCAGCACGCCAGCCGGGGGCTACACCTTC.

This clonotype was observed many times. V and J are TRBV7-9 and TRBJ2-7; D possibly corresponds to TRBD1 (5 bases). From germline, CDR1 is SEHNR and CDR2 FQNEAQ (reference sequence). V was cut by 5 bases and J by 3 bases, with 14 bases left in between. The CDR3 consists of 14 residues. This chain's CDR3 is CASSLDGRVYEQYF. CDR3 bases: TGTGCCAGCAGCCTAGATGGCAGGGTCTACGAGCAGTACTTC.

This clonotype was counted a few times. The CDR3 does not end in the conserved phenylalanine or tryptophan, so this is likely a read error. The limits of the CDR3 on the DNA are not certain, so only TCRdb's listed CDR3 is given. This chain uses TRBV19 with TRBJ1-3; the D call of TRBD1 is as the table states it, not checked on the DNA. From germline, CDR1 is LNHDA and CDR2 SQIVND (reference sequence). The CDR3 adds up to 10 amino acids, both ends counted. This chain's CDR3 is CASSTRTGAV.

This clonotype was picked up many times. The chain couples TRBV7-2 to TRBJ1-5; D unclear. The CDR3 consists of 13 residues. Germline lookup yields CDR1 SGHTA and CDR2 FQGNSA. Between the trimmed V and J ends, which lost 1 base and 5 bases, there was a span of 6 bases. This chain's CDR3 is CASSLERHQPQHF. CDR3 DNA sequence: TGTGCCAGCAGCTTAGAGAGGCATCAGCCCCAGCATTTT.

The V call is TRBV4-1, the J call TRBJ1-5; D possibly corresponds to TRBD1 (5 bases). Germline V lookup: CDR1 MGHRA, CDR2 YSYEKL. V lost 1 base to trimming and J lost 7 bases, with 8 bases between them. This CDR3 contains 13 residues. The DNA for the CDR3 is TGCGCCAGCAGCCAAGTCGGGGGACAGCCCCAGCATTTT. Translating it yields CASSQVGGQPQHF.

The chain combines TRBV7-8 with TRBJ2-3, with TRBD1 identical over 7 bases. Per germline, CDR1 SGHVS and CDR2 FQNEAQ. J was trimmed by 0 bases and V by 5 bases; bases with no gene match: 8. This CDR3 has 16 amino acids. CDR3 DNA sequence: TGTGCCAGCAGCCCCGGGACAGCCCCTAGCACAGATACGCAGTATTTT. Its translation: CASSPGTAPSTDTQYF.

In the case of this clonotype: With a much larger clone just one base away, this may be a read error. The chain uses TRBV7-8 and TRBJ1-1; possible D gene TRBD1, 5 bases. This CDR3 is 14 amino acids long. V shed 4 bases and J shed 0 bases, with 9 bases lying between them. CDR1 and CDR2 from the germline V gene are SGHVS and FQNEAQ. CDR3 sequence (DNA): TGTGCCAGCAGCTGGGGCAGTCTGAACACTGAAGCTTTCTTT. Residues: CASSWGSLNTEAFF.

About this clonotype: This clone may be a read error of a much larger clone one base away. The CDR3 DNA reads TGCGCCAGCAGCTTACTTGGGCATGGCGCGAGCGAGCAGTACTTC. It codes for CASSLLGHGASEQYF. The chain uses TRBV5-1 and TRBJ2-7; D is unclear. V dropped 2 bases and J dropped 6 bases, with 18 bases sitting between them. In germline, CDR1 is SGHRS, CDR2 YFSETQ. The CDR3 length is 15 residues.

The V and J genes are TRBV14 and TRBJ2-1; D is unclear. Germline CDR1 SGHDN, CDR2 FVKESK. V was cut by 0 bases and J by 2 bases, with 11 bases left in between. CDR3 size: 16 residues. The DNA for the CDR3 is TGTGCCAGCAGCCAAGATCAGTCGCGACCCTACAATGAGCAGTTCTTC. Translation: CASSQDQSRPYNEQFF.

The chain employs TRBV2 and TRBJ1-2; D is ambiguous. Deletions cut 8 bases from V and 4 bases from J, with 14 bases between. Per the germline V gene, CDR1 is SNHLY and CDR2 is FYNNEI. CDR3 length: 13 amino acids. The CDR3 loop reads CASLPTEGYGYTF. CDR3 sequence (DNA): TGTGCCAGCCTCCCAACCGAGGGCTATGGCTACACCTTC. The full variable domain, completed using reference TRBV2 and TRBJ1-2, is EPEVTQTPSHQVTQMGQEVILRCVPISNHLYFYWYRQILGQKVEFLVSFYNNEISEKSEIFDDQFSVERPDGSNFTLKIRSTKLEDSAMYFCASLPTEGYGYTFGSGTRLTVV.

J is TRBJ1-1 and V is TRBV28; D possibly corresponds to TRBD1 (5 bases). From germline, CDR1 is MDHEN and CDR2 SYDVKM. V lost 4 bases to trimming and J lost 4 bases, with 13 bases between them. The CDR3 has 14 amino acids. DNA for the CDR3: TGTGCCAGCAGTTATAAGGGCGGGGGCACTGAAGCTTTCTTT. It yields the protein CASSYKGGGTEAFF.

The DNA for the CDR3 is TGTGCCAGCAGTGAAGCGCTCGGTGGTACAGATACGCAGTATTTT. This codes for CASSEALGGTDTQYF. The rearrangement uses TRBV6-5 and TRBJ2-3; D is unresolved. This CDR3 has 15 amino acids. Germline-derived CDR1 and CDR2 are MNHEY and SVGAGI. Trimming took 5 bases from V and 3 from J, leaving 15 bases between them.

J is TRBJ1-6 and V is TRBV10-3, with 9 bases lining up with TRBD1. Germline V CDR1 and CDR2: ENHRY, SYGVKD. Trimming at V came to 5 bases and at J to 6 bases, leaving 8 bases not matched to a gene. This CDR3 spans 16 amino acids. CDR3 amino acids: CAISLAGQGPNSPLHF. As DNA, the CDR3 is TGTGCCATCAGTTTAGCGGGACAGGGACCTAATTCACCCCTCCACTTT.

At least ten counts were recorded for this clonotype. The gene calls are TRBV12-3 or TRBV12-4 and TRBJ1-5, with D hard to call. The germline V and J ends were trimmed by 1 base and 3 bases, with 10 bases remaining between them. The CDR3 spans 15 residues. This CDR3 reads CASSLGLGDNQPQHF. DNA of the CDR3: TGTGCCAGCAGTTTAGGCCTCGGGGACAATCAGCCCCAGCATTTT.

A word on this clonotype: Germline is not matched at one junction end, which may reflect a read error. CDR3 sequence reads: CGLRTANTGELFF. The CDR3 region has the DNA TGCGGCCTTCGGACAGCGAACACCGGGGAGCTGTTTTTT. The chain joins TRBV7-9 to TRBJ2-2; weak D call: TRBD1 (6 bases). The CDR3 has 13 amino acids. Germline lookup yields CDR1 SEHNR and CDR2 FQNEAQ (reference sequence).